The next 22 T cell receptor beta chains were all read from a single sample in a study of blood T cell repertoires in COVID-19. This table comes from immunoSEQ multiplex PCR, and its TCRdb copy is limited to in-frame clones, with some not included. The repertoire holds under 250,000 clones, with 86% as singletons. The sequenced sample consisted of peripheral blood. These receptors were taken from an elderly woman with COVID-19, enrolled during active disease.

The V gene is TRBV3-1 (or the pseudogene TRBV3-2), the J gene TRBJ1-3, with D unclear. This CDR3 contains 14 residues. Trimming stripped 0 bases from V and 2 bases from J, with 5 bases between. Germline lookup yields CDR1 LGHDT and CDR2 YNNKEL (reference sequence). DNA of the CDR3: TGTGCCAGCAGCCAAGACGGGACTGGAAACACCATATATTTT. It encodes CASSQDGTGNTIYF.

CDR3 bases: TGTGCCAGCTCGGGACAGGGGGCCACTTACGAGCAGTACGTC. This gives the protein CASSGQGATYEQYV. The J gene is TRBJ2-7, the V gene TRBV18; 12 nucleotides align to TRBD1. The CDR3 is 14 amino acids. The germline V gene has CDR1 KGHSH and CDR2 LQKENI. V was clipped by 6 bases and J by 4 bases; unmatched bases: 4.

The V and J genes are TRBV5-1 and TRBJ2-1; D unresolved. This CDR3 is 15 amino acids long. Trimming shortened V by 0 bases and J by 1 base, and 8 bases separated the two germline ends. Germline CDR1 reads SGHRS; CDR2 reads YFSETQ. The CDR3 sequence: CASSLGAASYNEQFF. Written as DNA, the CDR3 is TGCGCCAGCAGCTTGGGCGCGGCTTCCTACAATGAGCAGTTCTTC.

This chain's CDR3 is CASSQEPGFRGLYGNTIYF. The CDR3 DNA sequence: TGTGCCAGCAGCCAAGAGCCCGGGTTTAGGGGACTCTATGGAAACACCATATATTTT. The genes are TRBV3-1 (or the pseudogene TRBV3-2) and TRBJ1-3; a weak D match, TRBD1 (5 bases). The germline V gene encodes CDR1 LGHDT and CDR2 YNNKEL (reference sequence). V lost 0 bases to trimming and J lost 3 bases, with 21 bases between them. This CDR3 is 19 amino acids long.

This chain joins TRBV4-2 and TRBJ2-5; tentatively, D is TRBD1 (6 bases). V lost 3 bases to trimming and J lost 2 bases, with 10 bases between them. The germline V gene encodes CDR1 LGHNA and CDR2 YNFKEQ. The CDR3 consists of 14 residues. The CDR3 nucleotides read TGTGCCAGCAGCCAGGGGGCAGGTCAAGAGACCCAGTACTTC. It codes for CASSQGAGQETQYF.

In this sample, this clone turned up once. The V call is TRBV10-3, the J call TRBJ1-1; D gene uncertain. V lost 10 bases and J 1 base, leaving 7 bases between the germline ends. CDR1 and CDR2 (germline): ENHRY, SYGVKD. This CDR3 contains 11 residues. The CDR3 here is CATIGNTEAFF. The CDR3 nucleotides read TGTGCCACGATCGGGAACACTGAAGCTTTCTTT.

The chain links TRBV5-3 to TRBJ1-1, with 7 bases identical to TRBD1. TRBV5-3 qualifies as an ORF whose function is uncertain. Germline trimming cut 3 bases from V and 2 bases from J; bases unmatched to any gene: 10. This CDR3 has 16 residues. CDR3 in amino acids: CARSCGQEGINTEAFF. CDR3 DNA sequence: TGTGCCAGAAGCTGTGGACAGGAGGGAATTAACACTGAAGCTTTCTTT.

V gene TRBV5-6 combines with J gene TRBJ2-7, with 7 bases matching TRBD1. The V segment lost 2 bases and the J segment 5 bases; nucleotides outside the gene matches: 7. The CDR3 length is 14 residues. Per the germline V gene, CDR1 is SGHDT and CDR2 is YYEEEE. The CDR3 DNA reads TGTGCCAGCAGCTTTCCGACAGGGATAAACGAGCAGTACGTC. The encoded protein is CASSFPTGINEQYV.

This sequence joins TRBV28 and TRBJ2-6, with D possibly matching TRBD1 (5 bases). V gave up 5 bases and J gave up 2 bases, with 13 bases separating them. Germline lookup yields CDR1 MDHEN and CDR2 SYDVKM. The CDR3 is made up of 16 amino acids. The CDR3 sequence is CASSVTGPPGANVLTF. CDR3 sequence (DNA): TGTGCCAGCAGTGTCACAGGCCCCCCTGGGGCCAACGTCCTGACTTTC.

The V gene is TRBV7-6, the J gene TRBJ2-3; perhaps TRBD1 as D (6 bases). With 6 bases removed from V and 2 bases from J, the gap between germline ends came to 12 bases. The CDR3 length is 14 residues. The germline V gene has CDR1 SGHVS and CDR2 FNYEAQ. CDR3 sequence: CASSLQGPTDTQYF. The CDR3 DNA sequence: TGTGCCAGCAGTCTACAGGGCCCCACAGATACGCAGTATTTT.

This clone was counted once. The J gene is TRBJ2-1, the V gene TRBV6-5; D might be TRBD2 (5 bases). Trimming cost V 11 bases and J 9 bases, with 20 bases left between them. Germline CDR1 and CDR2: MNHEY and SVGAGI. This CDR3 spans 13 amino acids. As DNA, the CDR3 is TGTGCCGCCAGCCCAGCGGCCTCGGGTGAGCAGTTCTTC. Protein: CAASPAASGEQFF.

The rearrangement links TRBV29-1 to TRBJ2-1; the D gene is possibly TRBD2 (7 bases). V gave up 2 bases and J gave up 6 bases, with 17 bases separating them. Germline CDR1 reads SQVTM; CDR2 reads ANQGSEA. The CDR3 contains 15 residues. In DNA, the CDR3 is TGCAGCGTTGAAAGGGGTGCGGGGGCGGGCAATGAGCAGTTCTTC. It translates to CSVERGAGAGNEQFF.

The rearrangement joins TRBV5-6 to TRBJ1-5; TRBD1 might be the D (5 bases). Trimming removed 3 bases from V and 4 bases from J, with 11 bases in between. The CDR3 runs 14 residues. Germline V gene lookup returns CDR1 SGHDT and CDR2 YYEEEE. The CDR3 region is CASSSRQINQPQHF. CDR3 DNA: TGTGCCAGCAGCTCTAGACAGATAAATCAGCCCCAGCATTTT.

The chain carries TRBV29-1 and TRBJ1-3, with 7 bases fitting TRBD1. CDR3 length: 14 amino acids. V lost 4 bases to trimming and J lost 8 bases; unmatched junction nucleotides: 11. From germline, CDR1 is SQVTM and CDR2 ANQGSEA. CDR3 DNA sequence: TGCAGCGTTGGATCATCAACAGGGGCCGACACCATATATTTT. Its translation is CSVGSSTGADTIYF.

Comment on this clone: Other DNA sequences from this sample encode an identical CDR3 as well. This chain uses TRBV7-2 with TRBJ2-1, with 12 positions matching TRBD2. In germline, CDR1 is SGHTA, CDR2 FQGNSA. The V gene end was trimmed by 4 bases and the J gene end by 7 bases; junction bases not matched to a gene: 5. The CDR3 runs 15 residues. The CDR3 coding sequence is TGTGCCAGCAGCTACCTAGCGGGGGGGCGTAATGAGCAGTTCTTC. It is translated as CASSYLAGGRNEQFF. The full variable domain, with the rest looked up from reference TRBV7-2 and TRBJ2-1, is GAGVSQSPSNKVTEKGKDVELRCDPISGHTALYWYRQSLGQGLEFLIYFQGNSAPDKSGLPSDRFSAERTGGSVSTLTIQRTQQEDSAVYLCASSYLAGGRNEQFFGPGTRLTVL.

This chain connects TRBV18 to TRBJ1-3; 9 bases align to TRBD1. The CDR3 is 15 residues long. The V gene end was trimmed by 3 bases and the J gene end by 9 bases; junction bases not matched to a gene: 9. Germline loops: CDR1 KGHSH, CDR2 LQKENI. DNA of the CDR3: TGTGCCAGCTCACCCCCCGGGGGACAGGGCACCACCATATATTTT. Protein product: CASSPPGGQGTTIYF.

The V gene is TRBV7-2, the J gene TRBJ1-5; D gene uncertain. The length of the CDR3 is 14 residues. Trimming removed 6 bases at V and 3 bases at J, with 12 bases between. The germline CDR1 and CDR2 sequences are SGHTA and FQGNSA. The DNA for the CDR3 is TGTGCCAGCAGTCTAGCGGGGTACAATCAGCCCCAGCATTTT. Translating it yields CASSLAGYNQPQHF.

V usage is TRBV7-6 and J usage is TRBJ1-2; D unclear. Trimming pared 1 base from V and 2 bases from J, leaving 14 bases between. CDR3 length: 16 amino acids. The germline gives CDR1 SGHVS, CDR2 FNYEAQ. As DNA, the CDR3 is TGTGCCAGCAGCTTAGGGTCTCAGGACTCGAACTATGGCTACACCTTC. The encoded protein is CASSLGSQDSNYGYTF. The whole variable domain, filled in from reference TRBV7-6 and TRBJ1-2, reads GAGVSQSPRYKVTKRGQDVALRCDPISGHVSLYWYRQALGQGPEFLTYFNYEAQQDKSGLPNDRFSAERPEGSISTLTIQRTEQRDSAMYRCASSLGSQDSNYGYTFGSGTRLTVV.

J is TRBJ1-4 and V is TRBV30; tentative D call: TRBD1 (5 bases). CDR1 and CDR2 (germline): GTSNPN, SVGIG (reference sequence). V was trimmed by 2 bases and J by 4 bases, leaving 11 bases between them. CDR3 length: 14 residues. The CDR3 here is CAWSIQGLNEKLFF. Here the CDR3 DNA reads TGTGCCTGGAGTATCCAGGGCCTTAATGAAAAACTGTTTTTT.

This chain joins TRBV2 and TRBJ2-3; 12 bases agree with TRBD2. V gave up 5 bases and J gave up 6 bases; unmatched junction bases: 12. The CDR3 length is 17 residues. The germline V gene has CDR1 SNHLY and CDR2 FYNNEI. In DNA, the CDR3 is TGTGCCAGCAGTTACCGTGGGACTAGCGGGCCCTTGGATACGCAGTATTTT. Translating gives CASSYRGTSGPLDTQYF.

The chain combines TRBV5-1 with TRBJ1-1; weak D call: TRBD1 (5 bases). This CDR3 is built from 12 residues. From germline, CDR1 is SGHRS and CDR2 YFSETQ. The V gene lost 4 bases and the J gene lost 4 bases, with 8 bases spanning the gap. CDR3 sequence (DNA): TGCGCCAGCAGCCCGGGGGGCACTGAAGCTTTCTTT. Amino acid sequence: CASSPGGTEAFF.

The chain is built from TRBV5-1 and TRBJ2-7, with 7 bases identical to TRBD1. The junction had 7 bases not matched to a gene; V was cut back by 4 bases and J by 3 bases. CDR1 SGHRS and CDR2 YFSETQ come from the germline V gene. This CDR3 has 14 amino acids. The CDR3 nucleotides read TGCGCCAGCAGCCCCCGGGACAGCCGCTACGAGCAGTACTTC. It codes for CASSPRDSRYEQYF.